This is a list of T cell receptor beta chains from one sample in a study of blood T cell repertoires in COVID-19. Assay used: immunoSEQ multiplex PCR; TCRdb lists only in-frame clones, some missing. The table records over 40,000 clones, around 93% of them present only once. Sequenced sample: peripheral blood. The receptors were gathered from a human donor in a cohort sampled during active COVID-19. Each CDR3 is given with its conserved first and last residue. A D gene is named only where the DNA matches it firmly. Clone size is shown for a subset of rows, as once, few, many or a class of expanded clone.

.	TRBJ1-4	TRBV28	medium-sized	TGTGCCAGCATGCGGGATCTTGGTGAAAAACTGTTTTTT	CASMRDLGEKLFF
TRBD1	TRBJ1-4	TRBV9	.	TGTGCCAGCAGCTCCCTGGACAGGTCGTACGAAAAACTGTTTTTT	CASSSLDRSYEKLFF
TRBD1	TRBJ2-2	TRBV9	.	TGTGCCAGCAGCAAATGGACAGGGAACACCGGGGAGCTGTTTTTT	CASSKWTGNTGELFF
.	TRBJ2-1	TRBV12-2	.	TGTGCAAGTCGCTCCACCCGGGGGGGGCTTTCCTACAATGAGCAGTTCTTC	CASRSTRGGLSYNEQFF
.	TRBJ1-2	TRBV27	.	TGTGCCAGCAGTTTAAAAGGAGCTAACTATGGCTACACCTTC	CASSLKGANYGYTF
.	TRBJ2-2	TRBV24-1	.	TGTGCCACCAGCACACACCGACGGGAGCGCAACACCGGGGAGCTGTTTTTT	CATSTHRRERNTGELFF
.	TRBJ1-3	TRBV28	.	TGTGCCAGCAGTTTATGGTCAGGTGGTATGGACACCATATATTTT	CASSLWSGGMDTIYF
.	TRBJ1-1	TRBV9	.	TGTGCCAGCAGCCAGGGGTGGGGTAGGGCGACTGAAGCTTTCTTT	CASSQGWGRATEAFF
TRBD1	TRBJ2-5	TRBV4-1	.	TGCGCCAGCAGCTTCCGGACAGGGTGGGAGACCCAGTACTTC	CASSFRTGWETQYF
TRBD1	TRBJ1-2	TRBV19	.	TGTGCCACCAAACGGACAGGCGCGGGTGGCTACACCTTC	CATKRTGAGGYTF
.	TRBJ1-2	TRBV6-6	.	TGTGCCAGCAGTTACGTACAGGGTGATGGTGGCTACACCTTC	CASSYVQGDGGYTF
.	TRBJ2-2	TRBV29-1	.	TGCAGCGTTGAAGATCGTAGGGGATTCACCGGGGAGCTGTTTTTT	CSVEDRRGFTGELFF
TRBD1	TRBJ1-5	TRBV30	.	TGTGCCTGGAGTCCCCCGACAGGGAACCATCGGCCCCAGCATTTT	CAWSPPTGNHRPQHF
.	TRBJ1-2	TRBV10-3	.	TGTGCCATCAGCGTACAGGGCGGTCAAAATAAGGAAGGCTACACCTTC	CAISVQGGQNKEGYTF
.	TRBJ1-5	TRBV2	.	TGTGCCAGCAGTGAAGCTGGGTCCGGGTGGAAGAATCAGCCCCAGCATTTT	CASSEAGSGWKNQPQHF
.	TRBJ1-1	TRBV12-5	.	TGTGCTAGTAATGTGGAGCTCGCGGTTTTCTTT	CASNVELAVFF
.	TRBJ2-1	TRBV11-2	.	TGTGCCAGCAGCTTAAAGCTAGCGACTTACTCCTACAATGAGCAGTTCTTC	CASSLKLATYSYNEQFF
.	TRBJ2-7	TRBV29-1	.	TGCAGCGTTGCTCGGGGGGCCACCTACGAGCAGTACTTC	CSVARGATYEQYF
TRBD2	TRBJ2-3	TRBV6-5	.	TGTGCCAGCAGTTACAACCTAGCGGGAAGAGATACGCAGTATTTT	CASSYNLAGRDTQYF
.	TRBJ2-1	TRBV4-1	.	TGCGCCACCGGGACTTACAATGAGCAGTTCTTC	CATGTYNEQFF
.	TRBJ2-6	TRBV6-2/TRBV6-3	.	TGTGCCAGCAGTCCCAGAACAGGTAGTCTAAGTGGCCTCTCTGGGGCCAACGTCCTGACTTTC	CASSPRTGSLSGLSGANVLTF
.	TRBJ1-1	TRBV27	.	TGTGCCAGCAGTTTACGCTCGACAGGCCCGAACACTGAAGCTTTCTTT	CASSLRSTGPNTEAFF
TRBD2	TRBJ2-7	TRBV7-2	.	TGTGCCAGCAGCTTAGATATTAGCGGGAGGGTCTACGAGCAGTACTTC	CASSLDISGRVYEQYF
TRBD2	TRBJ2-5	TRBV18	.	TGTGCCAGCTCACCCCCCGGGGCCCGGGAGGTGAAGACCCAGTACTTC	CASSPPGAREVKTQYF
.	TRBJ1-2	TRBV5-1	.	TGCGCCAGCAGCAAGACAGGTGGCGAAGGTGGCTACACCTTC	CASSKTGGEGGYTF